The 28 T cell receptor beta chains given below trace back to one sample, sequenced in a study of T cell changes during pregnancy in multiple sclerosis. Data came from immunoSEQ multiplex PCR; TCRdb stores just in-frame clones and leaves some out. The top ten hold about 0.38% of the sample, which has under 50,000 clones, approximately 94% seen once. The sample consisted of CD4+ T cells from peripheral blood mononuclear cells, taken after pregnancy. These receptors were collected from a female donor with multiple sclerosis, enrolled in a pregnancy study.

The chain recombines TRBV6-1 with TRBJ1-1, with 7 bases identical to TRBD1. The CDR3 length is 13 residues. V was pared by 6 bases and J by 1 base, with 2 bases of the junction left unmatched. The V gene's germline CDR1 is MNHNS and CDR2 SASEGT. As DNA, the CDR3 is TGTGCCAGCAGCAGGACAGGGAACACTGAAGCTTTCTTT. Translation gives CASSRTGNTEAFF.

The V gene is TRBV27, the J gene TRBJ1-1; 7 nucleotides line up with TRBD1. The length of the CDR3 is 17 residues. Looked up from germline, CDR1 is MNHEY and CDR2 is SMNVEV (reference sequence). Germline trimming cut 5 bases from V and 0 bases from J; bases unmatched to any gene: 12. This CDR3 is CASSGNRGGAMNTEAFF. DNA of the CDR3: TGTGCCAGCAGTGGAAACAGGGGCGGCGCCATGAACACTGAAGCTTTCTTT.

The chain carries TRBV27 and TRBJ2-7; 8 bases fit TRBD2. V lost 2 bases to trimming and J lost 6 bases; unmatched junction nucleotides: 3. The germline CDR1 and CDR2 sequences are MNHEY and SMNVEV (reference sequence). The CDR3 is 13 amino acids. CDR3 region: CASSLGTRGEQYF. CDR3 bases: TGTGCCAGCAGTTTAGGGACTAGGGGCGAGCAGTACTTC.

The rearrangement links TRBV6-1 to TRBJ1-2; no definite D call. The CDR3 sequence is 11 residues long. Germline CDR1 reads MNHNS; CDR2 reads SASEGT. V was clipped by 8 bases and J by 3 bases, with 7 bases between them. The CDR3 region is CASGQHYGYTF. CDR3 nucleotide sequence: TGTGCCAGCGGGCAGCACTATGGCTACACCTTC.

This sequence joins TRBV25-1 and TRBJ1-2; TRBD1 matches at 8 bases. The ends lost 7 bases at V and 8 bases at J; junction bases unmatched: 9. The CDR3 runs 13 residues. CDR1 is MGHDK and CDR2 is SYGVNS in the germline V gene. The CDR3 region has the DNA TGTGCCAGCACCGTCGGACAGGGAGGAGGCTACACCTTC. Residues: CASTVGQGGGYTF.

CDR3 sequence: CAIRGLAVYNEQFF. In DNA form, the CDR3 reads TGTGCCATCAGGGGACTAGCGGTCTACAATGAGCAGTTCTTC. This chain joins TRBV10-3 and TRBJ2-1; 11 bases fit TRBD2. Germline lookup yields CDR1 ENHRY and CDR2 SYGVKD. The V segment lost 6 bases and the J segment 3 bases; nucleotides outside the gene matches: 1. This CDR3 has 14 amino acids.

V gene TRBV11-2 combines with J gene TRBJ2-7; 10 nucleotides agree with TRBD1. Trimming at V came to 5 bases and at J to 6 bases, leaving 7 bases not matched to a gene. Germline V gene data show CDR1 as SGHAT and CDR2 as FQNNGV. This CDR3 has 14 residues. CDR3 region: CASSHVTGGPEQYF. CDR3 nucleotides: TGTGCCAGCAGCCACGTGACAGGGGGCCCCGAGCAGTACTTC.

The rearrangement joins TRBV5-5 to TRBJ2-7; 9 positions match TRBD1. Germline V CDR1 and CDR2: SGHKS, YYEKEE (reference sequence). V was pared by 4 bases and J by 3 bases, with 5 bases of the junction left unmatched. The CDR3 has 14 amino acids. CDR3 residues: CASSPGQGGYEQYF. The CDR3 nucleotides are TGTGCCAGCAGCCCGGGACAGGGAGGCTACGAGCAGTACTTC.

This chain joins TRBV7-9 and TRBJ1-6; maybe TRBD1 (5 bases). V shed 5 bases and J shed 7 bases, with 12 bases lying between them. Looked up from germline, CDR1 is SEHNR and CDR2 is FQNEAQ (reference sequence). The CDR3 extends over 14 amino acids. CDR3 loop: CASSGTGYNSPLHF. The CDR3 DNA reads TGTGCCAGCAGCGGTACAGGATACAATTCACCCCTCCACTTT.

The CDR3 DNA reads as TGTGCCAGCAGCTTAGCCCCAGGGAACACTGAAGCTTTCTTT. Translation gives CASSLAPGNTEAFF. The V gene is TRBV7-9, the J gene TRBJ1-1; D is undetermined. The CDR3 extends over 14 amino acids. CDR1 is SEHNR and CDR2 is FQNEAQ in the germline V gene (reference sequence). The ends were cut back, 0 bases at V and 1 base at J, with 6 bases in the middle. Complete variable domain (other parts from reference TRBV7-9 and TRBJ1-1): DTGVSQNPRHKITKRGQNVTFRCDPISEHNRLYWYRQTLGQGPEFLTYFQNEAQLEKSRLLSDRFSAERPKGSFSTLEIQRTEQGDSAMYLCASSLAPGNTEAFFGQGTRLTVV.

V usage is TRBV19 and J usage is TRBJ1-1; no clear D. CDR3 length equals 13 residues. CDR1 LNHDA and CDR2 SQIVND come from the germline V gene (reference sequence). Trimming removed 3 bases from V and 4 bases from J, with 9 bases in between. The CDR3 DNA follows: TGTGCCAGTAGTATTCGTAATCCCACTGAAGCTTTCTTT. Encoded protein: CASSIRNPTEAFF.

V gene TRBV14 combines with J gene TRBJ2-7, with D uncertain. CDR1 and CDR2 (germline): SGHDN, FVKESK. The CDR3 runs 12 residues. With 1 base removed from V and 3 bases from J, the gap between germline ends came to 4 bases. The CDR3 here is CASSQVGYEQYF. The CDR3 nucleotides are TGTGCCAGCAGCCAAGTCGGCTACGAGCAGTACTTC. Full variable domain (rest looked up from reference TRBV14 and TRBJ2-7): EAGVTQFPSHSVIEKGQTVTLRCDPISGHDNLYWYRRVMGKEIKFLLHFVKESKQDESGMPNNRFLAERTGGTYSTLKVQPAELEDSGVYFCASSQVGYEQYFGPGTRLTVT.

There are a few counts of this clone. The chain carries TRBV9 and TRBJ2-5, with D possibly being TRBD1 (6 bases). CDR1 SGDLS and CDR2 YYNGEE come from the germline V gene. V lost 0 bases and J 5 bases, leaving 14 bases between the germline ends. This CDR3 has 15 residues. The CDR3 DNA reads as TGTGCCAGCAGCGTAGCAGGGGATCTAATGGAGACCCAGTACTTC. Amino acid sequence: CASSVAGDLMETQYF. Supplemented by reference TRBV9 and TRBJ2-5, the full variable domain reads DSGVTQTPKHLITATGQRVTLRCSPRSGDLSVYWYQQSLDQGLQFLIQYYNGEERAKGNILERFSAQQFPDLHSELNLSSLELGDSALYFCASSVAGDLMETQYFGPGTRLLVL.

The chain recombines TRBV11-3 with TRBJ2-2; 11 bases are shared with TRBD2. Germline CDR1 is SGHNT and CDR2 is YENEEA. The junction had 18 bases not matched to a gene; V was cut back by 5 bases and J by 7 bases. The CDR3 consists of 19 residues. The CDR3 sequence: CASSPHIPIAGGPGGELFF. The CDR3 DNA reads TGTGCCAGCAGCCCCCATATACCCATAGCGGGGGGGCCCGGCGGGGAGCTGTTTTTT.

This clone was detected only a few times. The chain is built from TRBV18 and TRBJ1-1; D call uncertain. The CDR3 length is 18 residues. With 4 bases removed from V and 0 bases from J, the gap between germline ends came to 21 bases. The germline CDR1 and CDR2 sequences are KGHSH and LQKENI. The CDR3 loop reads CASSLRHPKGGMNTEAFF. The CDR3 nucleotides are TGTGCCAGCTCACTACGACACCCTAAAGGCGGGATGAACACTGAAGCTTTCTTT. The full variable domain, completed using reference TRBV18 and TRBJ1-1, is NAGVMQNPRHLVRRRGQEARLRCSPMKGHSHVYWYRQLPEEGLKFMVYLQKENIIDESGMPKERFSAEFPKEGPSILRIQQVVRGDSAAYFCASSLRHPKGGMNTEAFFGQGTRLTVV.

The chain employs TRBV6-6 and TRBJ2-7; D is possibly TRBD1 (6 bases). Germline assignment: CDR1 MNHNY and CDR2 SVGAGI (reference sequence). Deletions cut 0 bases from V and 3 bases from J, with 15 bases between. The CDR3 is 16 amino acids. CDR3 sequence (DNA): TGTGCCAGCAGTTACTCGAGGGGCCAGGGGAGCTACGAGCAGTACTTC. It codes for CASSYSRGQGSYEQYF.

The V and J genes are TRBV9 and TRBJ1-2; 7 nucleotides agree with TRBD1. V gave up 2 bases and J gave up 7 bases; unmatched junction bases: 14. This CDR3 contains 16 residues. From germline, CDR1 is SGDLS and CDR2 YYNGEE. CDR3 nucleotides: TGTGCCAGCAGCGTTCAGGGTGGACAGGAGGGAGGTGGCTACACCTTC. It encodes CASSVQGGQEGGGYTF.

The chain employs TRBV25-1 and TRBJ2-7; D gene ambiguous. The germline V gene encodes CDR1 MGHDK and CDR2 SYGVNS. V shed 2 bases and J shed 0 bases, with 8 bases lying between them. The CDR3 contains 14 residues. This CDR3 is CASSEEATSYEQYF. In DNA form, the CDR3 reads TGTGCCAGCAGTGAAGAGGCCACCTCCTACGAGCAGTACTTC.

The rearrangement uses TRBV6-1 and TRBJ1-4; D gene uncertain. The CDR3 totals 14 residues. Germline CDR1 MNHNS, CDR2 SASEGT. The V and J ends lost 4 bases and 1 base respectively, with 7 bases between them. The CDR3 is CASSAGGTNEKLFF. In nucleotides, the CDR3 is TGTGCCAGCAGTGCGGGAGGAACTAATGAAAAACTGTTTTTT.

V gene TRBV5-1 combines with J gene TRBJ1-1; 7 bases align to TRBD1. CDR3 length: 15 amino acids. Germline loops: CDR1 SGHRS, CDR2 YFSETQ. With 2 bases clipped from V and 2 bases from J, the junction kept 6 bases outside the gene matches. The CDR3 spells CASSFDRAVNTEAFF. The CDR3 DNA sequence: TGCGCCAGCAGCTTCGACAGGGCCGTTAACACTGAAGCTTTCTTT.

This clone appeared a few times. Distinct nucleotide sequences in the sample also encode this CDR3. V is TRBV9 and J is TRBJ2-6; D perhaps matches TRBD1 (5 bases). Germline V lookup: CDR1 SGDLS, CDR2 YYNGEE. The V and J ends lost 2 bases and 4 bases respectively, with 13 bases between them. The CDR3 is 16 residues long. The CDR3 bases are TGTGCCAGCAGCGTCACCCAGGGTTCCGGGGCCAACGTCCTGACTTTC. It encodes CASSVTQGSGANVLTF.

V and J are TRBV9 and TRBJ1-3; TRBD1 is a possible D gene (5 bases). Per germline, CDR1 SGDLS and CDR2 YYNGEE. V was pared by 0 bases and J by 2 bases, with 12 bases between. This CDR3 region has 16 residues. Here the CDR3 reads CASSVGSAGTGNTIYF. CDR3 DNA: TGTGCCAGCAGCGTAGGTTCGGCAGGGACTGGAAACACCATATATTTT.

The chain carries TRBV5-1 and TRBJ2-7; D perhaps matches TRBD1 (6 bases). Looked up from germline, CDR1 is SGHRS and CDR2 is YFSETQ. The length of the CDR3 is 13 residues. V was cut by 4 bases and J by 2 bases, with 10 bases left in between. The CDR3 nucleotides read TGCGCCAGCAGCGAGGACAGAGCCTACGAGCAGTACTTC. This gives the protein CASSEDRAYEQYF.

The chain is built from TRBV9 and TRBJ2-2; D unclear. CDR3 size: 15 residues. Germline V gene lookup returns CDR1 SGDLS and CDR2 YYNGEE. Trimming took off 5 bases at V and 5 bases at J, with 16 bases between the two ends. The CDR3 spells CASRGADGQTGELFF. The CDR3 DNA is TGTGCCAGCAGGGGCGCAGATGGGCAAACCGGGGAGCTGTTTTTT.

The chain carries TRBV30 and TRBJ1-2; weak D call: TRBD1 (6 bases). The germline V gene has CDR1 GTSNPN and CDR2 SVGIG (reference sequence). There are 13 residues in the CDR3. V lost 8 bases to trimming and J lost 0 bases, with 13 bases between them. CDR3 nucleotides: TGTGCCGGAGACAGGAGCGCTAACTATGGCTACACCTTC. Amino acids: CAGDRSANYGYTF. The full variable domain, completed using reference TRBV30 and TRBJ1-2, is SQTIHQWPATLVQPVGSPLSLECTVEGTSNPNLYWYRQAAGRGLQLLFYSVGIGQISSEVPQNLSASRPQDRQFILSSKKLLLSDSGFYLCAGDRSANYGYTFGSGTRLTVV.

DNA for the CDR3: TGTGCCAGCAGTTATCTCGGGGGGAGCACTGAAGCTTTCTTT. The encoded protein is CASSYLGGSTEAFF. V gene TRBV6-6 combines with J gene TRBJ1-1; TRBD1 might be the D (5 bases). With 3 bases removed from V and 4 bases from J, the gap between germline ends came to 12 bases. The germline V gene encodes CDR1 MNHNY and CDR2 SVGAGI (reference sequence). The CDR3 is 14 amino acids.

The chain combines TRBV5-1 with TRBJ2-7; 11 nucleotides line up with TRBD2. This CDR3 contains 18 residues. Germline CDR1 and CDR2: SGHRS and YFSETQ. V shed 0 bases and J 4 bases; nucleotides not matched to a gene: 12. CDR3 sequence: CASSLAASGGRNAYEQYF. The CDR3 nucleotides read TGCGCCAGCAGCTTGGCTGCTAGCGGGGGGCGAAACGCATACGAGCAGTACTTC.

This clone has just one count. The V call is TRBV19, the J call TRBJ1-1, with 8 bases matching TRBD1. Trimming at V came to 8 bases and at J to 0 bases, leaving 11 bases not matched to a gene. The germline gives CDR1 LNHDA, CDR2 SQIVND (reference sequence). The CDR3 extends over 16 amino acids. The CDR3 sequence: CASHRFGQGMNTEAFF. DNA of the CDR3: TGTGCCAGTCACCGTTTTGGACAGGGCATGAACACTGAAGCTTTCTTT. The variable domain in full, completed from reference TRBV19 and TRBJ1-1, reads DGGITQSPKYLFRKEGQNVTLSCEQNLNHDAMYWYRQDPGQGLRLIYYSQIVNDFQKGDIAEGYSVSREKKESFPLTVTSAQKNPTAFYLCASHRFGQGMNTEAFFGQGTRLTVV.